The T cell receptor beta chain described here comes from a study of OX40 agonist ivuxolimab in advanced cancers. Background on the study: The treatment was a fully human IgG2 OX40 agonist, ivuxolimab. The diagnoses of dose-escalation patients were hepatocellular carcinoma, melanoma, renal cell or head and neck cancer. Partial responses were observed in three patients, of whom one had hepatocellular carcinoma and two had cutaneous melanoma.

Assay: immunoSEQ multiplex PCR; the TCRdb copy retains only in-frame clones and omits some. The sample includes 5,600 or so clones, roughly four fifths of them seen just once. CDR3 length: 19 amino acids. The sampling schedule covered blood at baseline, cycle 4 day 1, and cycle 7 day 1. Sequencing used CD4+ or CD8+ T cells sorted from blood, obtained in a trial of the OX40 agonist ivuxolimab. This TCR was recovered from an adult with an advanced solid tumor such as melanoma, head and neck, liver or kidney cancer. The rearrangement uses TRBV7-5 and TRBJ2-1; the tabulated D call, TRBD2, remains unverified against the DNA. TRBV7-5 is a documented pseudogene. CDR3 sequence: CVRSLALGKRGSSYNEQFF. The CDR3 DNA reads TGTGTCAGAAGCTTAGCGCTCGGGAAGCGGGGGAGCTCCTACAATGAGCAGTTCTTC.